The T cell receptor (beta chain) under discussion was sequenced for a study of T cells after yellow fever vaccination. TCRdb used MiXCR to reprocess the 5' RACE reads, holding one entry per CDR3 protein. The sample has some 350,000 distinct CDR3 sequences; 3% to 4.5% are singletons. Looked up from germline, CDR1 is MNHNY and CDR2 is SVGAGI (reference sequence). This CDR3 has 16 residues. Trimming at V came to 7 bases and at J to 1 base, leaving 5 bases not matched to a gene. The V gene is TRBV6-6, the J gene TRBJ2-3, with 13 bases aligning to TRBD2. The clonotype originates from a man aged 18 to 29 who received the YFV17D yellow fever vaccine. The material sequenced was PBMCs, taken 5 days after the yellow fever booster vaccination. CDR3 DNA: TGTGCCAGCACCCCACTAGCGGGGGGGGGCACAGATACGCAGTATTTT. It is translated as CASTPLAGGGTDTQYF.